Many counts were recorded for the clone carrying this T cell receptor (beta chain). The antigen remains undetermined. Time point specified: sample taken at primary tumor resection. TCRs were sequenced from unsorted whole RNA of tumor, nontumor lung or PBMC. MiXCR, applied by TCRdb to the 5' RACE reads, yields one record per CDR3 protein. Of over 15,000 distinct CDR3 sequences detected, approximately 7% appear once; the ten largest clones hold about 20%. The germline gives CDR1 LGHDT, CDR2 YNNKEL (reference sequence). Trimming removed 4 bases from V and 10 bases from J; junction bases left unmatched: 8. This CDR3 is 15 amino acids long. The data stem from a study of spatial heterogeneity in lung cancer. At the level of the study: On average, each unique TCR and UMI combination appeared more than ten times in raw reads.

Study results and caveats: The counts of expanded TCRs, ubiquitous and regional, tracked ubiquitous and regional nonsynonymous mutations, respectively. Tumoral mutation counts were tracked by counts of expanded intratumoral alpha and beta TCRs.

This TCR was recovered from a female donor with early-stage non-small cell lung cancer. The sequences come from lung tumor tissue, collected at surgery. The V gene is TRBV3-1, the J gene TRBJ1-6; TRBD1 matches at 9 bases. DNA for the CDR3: TGTGCCAGCAGCCCCACAGGGGGCGAAGGCTCACCCCTCCACTTT. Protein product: CASSPTGGEGSPLHF.